Listed here is a single T cell receptor (beta chain). Each CDR3 protein is one row after TCRdb ran MiXCR on the PCR reads. This table has about 85,000 distinct CDR3 sequences, about 52% appearing once. Looked up from germline, CDR1 is LNHNV and CDR2 is YYDKDF (reference sequence). This CDR3 is 12 amino acids long. The junction had 9 bases not matched to a gene; V was cut back by 6 bases and J by 12 bases. The sample comes from a study of CDR3 diversity in severe acne. The sequencing input was blood. The chain is built from TRBV15 and TRBJ2-3; 7 nucleotides match TRBD1. The origin of this receptor is a male donor in good health, serving as a control. This CDR3 is CATSRGTDPQYF. CDR3 coding DNA: TGTGCCACCAGTCGTGGGACAGACCCTCAGTATTTT.